These 25 T cell receptor beta chains originate from one sample sequenced in a study of early T cells in non-severe SARS-CoV-2 infection. TCRdb reprocessed the 5' RACE reads via MiXCR and lists one record per CDR3 protein. The top ten hold about 8.8% of the sample, which has about 64,000 distinct CDR3 sequences, more than 15% seen once. The sequencing here drew on whole blood, taken at baseline. Receptors were obtained from an adult who was a healthcare worker with PCR-confirmed SARS-CoV-2 infection or an uninfected control (not recorded which).

V is TRBV18 and J is TRBJ2-7; TRBD1 matches at 8 bases. CDR1 is KGHSH, CDR2 LQKENI, per germline. V shed 5 bases and J 4 bases; nucleotides not matched to a gene: 10. CDR3 size: 15 residues. DNA of the CDR3: TGTGCCAGCTCAAAAAGCCAGGGGGCTGTGTACGAGCAGTACTTC. This encodes CASSKSQGAVYEQYF.

This clonotype occurred a few times. The chain recombines TRBV18 with TRBJ2-5; 7 bases align to TRBD1. The germline CDR1 and CDR2 sequences are KGHSH and LQKENI. With 2 bases clipped from V and 5 bases from J, the junction kept 2 bases outside the gene matches. This CDR3 contains 13 residues. CDR3: CASSPVGGETQYF. The CDR3 region has the DNA TGTGCCAGCTCACCAGTAGGGGGCGAGACCCAGTACTTC.

This clonotype was seen only a few times. This chain uses TRBV28 with TRBJ1-1; 7 bases align to TRBD1. The junction had 3 bases not matched to a gene; V was cut back by 6 bases and J by 2 bases. The germline CDR1 and CDR2 sequences are MDHEN and SYDVKM. The CDR3 consists of 13 residues. In nucleotides, the CDR3 is TGTGCCAGCAGAGACAGGGTCAACACTGAAGCTTTCTTT. It codes for CASRDRVNTEAFF.

V and J are TRBV6-6 and TRBJ1-5; D is unclear. This CDR3 has 12 amino acids. The germline CDR1 and CDR2 sequences are MNHNY and SVGAGI (reference sequence). V shed 7 bases and J shed 7 bases, with 11 bases lying between them. This CDR3 reads CASTIADQPQHF. DNA for the CDR3: TGTGCCAGCACTATTGCAGACCAGCCCCAGCATTTT.

There are many counts of this clonotype. The genes are TRBV7-6 and TRBJ2-1, with 7 bases matching TRBD1. V trimming: 3 bases; J trimming: 9 bases; junction bases outside the gene matches: 11. CDR1 and CDR2 from the germline V gene are SGHVS and FNYEAQ. The CDR3 is 15 residues long. The CDR3 sequence: CASSLGTGVDGEQFF. The CDR3 DNA sequence: TGTGCCAGCAGCTTGGGAACAGGGGTGGATGGTGAGCAGTTCTTC.

The rearrangement links TRBV27 to TRBJ1-6, with 11 bases lining up with TRBD1. Germline CDR1 MNHEY, CDR2 SMNVEV (reference sequence). V was pared by 5 bases and J by 7 bases, with 7 bases of the junction left unmatched. The CDR3 is made up of 16 amino acids. The CDR3 DNA sequence: TGTGCCAGCAGTCCCCGGACAGGGGGCTGGAATTCACCCCTCCACTTT. It specifies CASSPRTGGWNSPLHF.

The V call is TRBV11-2, the J call TRBJ2-7; TRBD2 aligns across 10 bases. This CDR3 has 17 residues. Germline CDR1 SGHAT, CDR2 FQNNGV. V shed 5 bases and J 7 bases; nucleotides not matched to a gene: 17. CDR3: CASSPYFNSGRAREQYF. CDR3 nucleotides: TGTGCCAGCAGCCCTTATTTTAACAGCGGGAGGGCCAGGGAGCAGTACTTC.

As regards this clonotype: One base away lies a much larger clone, so this may be a sequencing read error. The chain joins TRBV11-2 to TRBJ1-3; D possibly corresponds to TRBD1 (5 bases). The CDR3 is 18 amino acids. CDR1 and CDR2 (germline): SGHAT, FQNNGV. The CDR3 loop is CASSLDLRTLSSENTIYF. In DNA form, the CDR3 reads TGTGCCAGCAGCTTAGATCTTAGGACACTGAGCTCTGAAAACACCATATATTTT.

This clonotype showed up many times. The CDR3: CASSPPVGAQGTQYF. As DNA, the CDR3 is TGTGCCAGCTCACCACCGGTCGGGGCACAGGGTACGCAGTATTTT. The rearrangement uses TRBV18 and TRBJ2-3; D may be TRBD1 (6 bases). CDR1 is KGHSH, CDR2 LQKENI, per germline. Trimming pared 0 bases from V and 8 bases from J, leaving 15 bases between. The CDR3 loop spans 15 amino acids.

The chain employs TRBV4-1 and TRBJ2-3; 7 bases match TRBD2. The CDR3 is made up of 15 amino acids. CDR1 is MGHRA and CDR2 is YSYEKL in the germline V gene. With 0 bases clipped from V and 2 bases from J, the junction kept 2 bases outside the gene matches. CDR3 amino acids: CASSQERGTTDTQYF. CDR3 sequence (DNA): TGCGCCAGCAGCCAAGAGCGGGGGACCACAGATACGCAGTATTTT.

The table lists this clonotype with a few counts. The V and J genes are TRBV6-1 and TRBJ2-1, with D possibly being TRBD1 (6 bases). The CDR3 runs to 14 residues. V lost 3 bases to trimming and J lost 3 bases, with 9 bases between them. Germline CDR1 reads MNHNS; CDR2 reads SASEGT. This chain's CDR3 is CASSDKGGYNEQFF. The CDR3 DNA follows: TGTGCCAGCAGTGATAAAGGGGGCTACAATGAGCAGTTCTTC.

This clonotype was seen ten or more times. DNA of the CDR3: TGTGCCAGCAGCCCACAGGGTTATTTGGATACGCAGTATTTT. The encoded protein is CASSPQGYLDTQYF. This sequence joins TRBV7-8 and TRBJ2-3; a weak D match, TRBD1 (6 bases). V lost 5 bases to trimming and J lost 6 bases, with 15 bases between them. The CDR3 spans 14 residues. Germline values: CDR1 SGHVS, CDR2 FQNEAQ.

The V gene is TRBV11-2, the J gene TRBJ2-4, with unresolved D. There are 14 residues in the CDR3. The germline V gene encodes CDR1 SGHAT and CDR2 FQNNGV. Trimming left V 3 bases short and J 1 base short, with 7 bases between. In nucleotides, the CDR3 is TGTGCCAGCAGCTTGGGATGGGCCAAAAACATTCAGTACTTC. Translating it yields CASSLGWAKNIQYF.

This clonotype appeared a few times. Here the CDR3 reads CATSDFGGTEAFF. DNA of the CDR3: TGTGCCACCAGTGACTTTGGGGGGACTGAAGCTTTCTTT. The chain is built from TRBV24-1 and TRBJ1-1; D is perhaps TRBD1 (5 bases). With 4 bases removed from V and 5 bases from J, the gap between germline ends came to 10 bases. The germline V gene encodes CDR1 KGHDR and CDR2 SFDVKD. CDR3 length: 13 amino acids.

V is TRBV20-1 and J is TRBJ2-3; D may be TRBD1 (6 bases). V was cut by 2 bases and J by 0 bases, with 21 bases left in between. This CDR3 region has 18 residues. CDR1 DFQATT and CDR2 SNEGSKA come from the germline V gene (reference sequence). CDR3 amino acids: CSARPSARGTLSTDTQYF. CDR3 sequence (DNA): TGCAGTGCTAGACCGTCGGCCAGGGGAACGCTAAGCACAGATACGCAGTATTTT.

This clonotype was observed a handful of times. The chain employs TRBV7-2 and TRBJ2-2; possible D gene TRBD1, 6 bases. In germline, CDR1 is SGHTA, CDR2 FQGNSA. The CDR3 is 16 residues long. Trimming pared 5 bases from V and 2 bases from J, leaving 15 bases between. The CDR3 region has the DNA TGTGCCAGCAGCCCGGCTCGGACAGTCAACACCGGGGAGCTGTTTTTT. It is translated as CASSPARTVNTGELFF.

This clonotype was seen ten or more times. The chain is built from TRBV20-1 and TRBJ1-1; TRBD1 matches at 9 bases. CDR3 length: 14 amino acids. J gave up 1 base and V 5 bases, and 5 bases lay outside the gene matches. Germline CDR1 and CDR2: DFQATT and SNEGSKA (reference sequence). CDR3 protein: CSAEQGAANTEAFF. The DNA for the CDR3 is TGCAGTGCTGAACAGGGGGCGGCGAACACTGAAGCTTTCTTT.

This clonotype was seen only a few times. This chain uses TRBV12-3 or TRBV12-4 with TRBJ1-1, with D unclear. The CDR3 contains 13 residues. V dropped 0 bases and J dropped 6 bases, with 8 bases sitting between them. The CDR3 protein is CASSLAATPEAFF. The CDR3 coding sequence is TGTGCCAGCAGTTTAGCGGCCACACCTGAAGCTTTCTTT.

The genes are TRBV4-2 and TRBJ1-1; D is possibly TRBD1 (5 bases). This CDR3 spans 16 amino acids. Looked up from germline, CDR1 is LGHNA and CDR2 is YNFKEQ. The V gene lost 0 bases and the J gene lost 0 bases, with 11 bases spanning the gap. The CDR3 coding sequence is TGTGCCAGCAGCCAAGATTGGGGGGACTTGAACACTGAAGCTTTCTTT. Protein product: CASSQDWGDLNTEAFF.

A few counts support this clonotype. The chain recombines TRBV18 with TRBJ2-3; no clear D. Deletions cut 2 bases from V and 0 bases from J, with 9 bases between. There are 15 residues in the CDR3. The V gene's germline CDR1 is KGHSH and CDR2 LQKENI. CDR3 protein: CASSPNYLSTDTQYF. The CDR3 DNA follows: TGTGCCAGCTCACCAAACTATCTTAGCACAGATACGCAGTATTTT.

The CDR3 loop reads CASSFVAGTDTQYF. DNA of the CDR3: TGTGCCAGCAGTTTTGTAGCAGGGACAGATACGCAGTATTTT. The chain couples TRBV28 to TRBJ2-3; D perhaps matches TRBD1 (5 bases). V dropped 3 bases and J dropped 3 bases, with 10 bases sitting between them. Germline lookup yields CDR1 MDHEN and CDR2 SYDVKM. The CDR3 extends over 14 amino acids.

This clonotype was observed a few times. This rearrangement joins TRBV7-6 to TRBJ2-1; D might be TRBD1 (6 bases). Germline V lookup: CDR1 SGHVS, CDR2 FNYEAQ. V gave up 3 bases and J gave up 5 bases, with 8 bases separating them. The CDR3 extends over 13 amino acids. This CDR3 is CASSFGQNNEQFF. The CDR3 DNA sequence: TGTGCCAGCAGCTTCGGACAGAACAATGAGCAGTTCTTC.

The CDR3 bases are TGTGCCAGCAGTTCCCCCTCGACAGGGTCCGAGCAGTACTTC. It is translated as CASSSPSTGSEQYF. The J gene is TRBJ2-7, the V gene TRBV28, with 7 bases identical to TRBD1. CDR1 MDHEN and CDR2 SYDVKM come from the germline V gene. V was clipped by 4 bases and J by 6 bases; unmatched bases: 9. The CDR3 runs to 14 residues.

This sequence joins TRBV6-2 or TRBV6-3 and TRBJ2-4; tentative D call: TRBD1 (6 bases). The V end lost 8 bases, the J end lost 1 base, and 24 bases lay between the germline ends. This CDR3 has 18 amino acids. In germline, CDR1 is MNHEY, CDR2 SVGEGT. The CDR3 nucleotides read TGTGCCAGCCTCAAGGGGGAAGGAACAGAGAGGGCCAAAAACATTCAGTACTTC. Protein: CASLKGEGTERAKNIQYF.

The rearrangement uses TRBV27 and TRBJ1-6; a possible D gene is TRBD1 (5 bases). CDR3 length: 13 amino acids. The V end was cut by 3 bases, the J end by 10 bases, with 10 bases between. Germline assignment: CDR1 MNHEY and CDR2 SMNVEV (reference sequence). Here the CDR3 reads CASSFRGASPLHF. The CDR3 DNA reads as TGTGCCAGCAGTTTTAGGGGCGCATCACCCCTCCACTTT.